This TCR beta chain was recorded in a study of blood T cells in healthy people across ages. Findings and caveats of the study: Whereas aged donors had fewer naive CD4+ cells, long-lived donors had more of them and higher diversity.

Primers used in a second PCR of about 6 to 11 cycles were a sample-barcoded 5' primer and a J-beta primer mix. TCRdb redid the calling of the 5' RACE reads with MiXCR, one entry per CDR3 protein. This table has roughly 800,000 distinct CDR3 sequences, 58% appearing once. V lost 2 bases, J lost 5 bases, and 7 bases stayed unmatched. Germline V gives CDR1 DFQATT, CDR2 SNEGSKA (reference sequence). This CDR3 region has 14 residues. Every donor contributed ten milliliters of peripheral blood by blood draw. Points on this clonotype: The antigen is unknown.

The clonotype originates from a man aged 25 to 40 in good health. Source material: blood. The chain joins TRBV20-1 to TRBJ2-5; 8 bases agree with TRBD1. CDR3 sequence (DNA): TGCAGTGCTAGAAGCAGGGGGCCCGGGGAGACCCAGTACTTC. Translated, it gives CSARSRGPGETQYF.